This TCR beta chain originates from a study of blood T cells in healthy people across ages. Deletions cut 7 bases from V and 0 bases from J, with 7 bases between. This CDR3 has 12 amino acids. The germline gives CDR1 MGHRA, CDR2 YSYEKL. The use of a sample-barcoded 5' primer and a J-beta primer mix characterized a second PCR of roughly 7 to 11 cycles. A template-switch adaptor that had 12 random nucleotides put a tag on each cDNA molecule. From the 5' RACE reads, TCRdb called clonotypes with MiXCR, one entry per CDR3 protein. The table includes roughly 730,000 distinct CDR3 sequences, just over 55% detected once. Every participating donor contributed approximately 10 milliliters of peripheral blood through a draw. Each sample yielded at least 5.5 micrograms of PBMC total RNA.

This sequence originates from a man aged 40-49 years in good health. What was sequenced was blood. The V and J genes are TRBV4-1 and TRBJ2-7; D not certain. CDR3 loop: CASTTSSYEQYF. The DNA for the CDR3 is TGCGCCAGCACCACCTCCTCCTACGAGCAGTACTTC.